This T cell receptor (beta chain) emerged from a study of tumor-infiltrating lymphocytes in primary liver carcinoma. Points on this clonotype: Germline and junction disagree at one end, which may indicate a read error.

The V gene's germline CDR1 is SGHAT and CDR2 FQDESV (reference sequence). The CDR3 has 13 amino acids. Production of TCR beta cDNA used roughly 0.55 ug total RNA together with a constant-region primer. TCR beta libraries came from three nested multiplex PCR rounds using slightly modified ARM-PCR. The study ran its first two PCR rounds for around 9 cycles each, using TRBV1-TRBV30 forward primers and a C-beta reverse primer. TCRdb reanalysed the multiplex PCR reads using MiXCR and keeps one entry per CDR3 protein. In the table there are about 84,000 distinct CDR3 sequences, around 70% of which are singletons. The approximately 20-31 mg bulk tissue piece was not sorted before simultaneous RNA and DNA extraction.

The sequenced sample consisted of liver tumor tissue from sampling region 1. This sample's subset: tumor region T1, superior pole. The chain employs TRBV11-1 and TRBJ2-7; D ambiguous. This sequence was found in a man in his forties with primary liver carcinoma and hepatitis B virus infection. The CDR3 protein is CASSLGIGNEQYF. DNA for the CDR3: TGTGCCAGCAGCTTAGGGATAGGGAACGAACAGTACTTC.